Detailed here is one T cell receptor beta chain. Its antigen is still unknown. The entry originates in a study of cytotoxic CD8 clonotypes in ibrutinib-treated CLL. Whole-study results and caveats: Sustained-remission and progressing patients had unequal sampling times. The study found clonality rose at ibrutinib response, then fell toward baseline at progression.

Genomic DNA (around 2 micrograms) was obtained from cryopreserved PBMCs for construction of TCR beta libraries. Trimming cost V 4 bases and J 3 bases; bases outside gene matches: 15. The length of the CDR3 is 18 residues. Germline CDR1 LNHNV, CDR2 YYDKDF (reference sequence). TCRdb keeps only in-frame clones here, not all; method: immunoSEQ multiplex PCR. The profile shows more than 110,000 clones, over 75% of them singletons. The receptor's source is a human donor with chronic lymphocytic leukemia. The sequencing used PBMCs, collected after 36 months of ibrutinib treatment. V usage is TRBV15 and J usage is TRBJ1-2, with 9 nucleotides matching TRBD1. The CDR3 bases are TGTGCCACCAGCACTGAACGGACAGGGGTCTTCGGGGACTATGGCTACACCTTC. Amino acids: CATSTERTGVFGDYGYTF.